Listed here are 25 T cell receptor beta chains from one sample, sequenced in a study of T cell responses to AZD1222 COVID-19 vaccine. Here immunoSEQ multiplex PCR was the method, and the copy in TCRdb shows in-frame clones only, minus some. Of around 91,000 clones listed, 70% to 90% are singletons. Source: peripheral blood, taken on day 0 of AZD1222 vaccination. These receptors were obtained from an adult in good health.

The gene calls are TRBV9 and TRBJ2-1, with D tentatively TRBD1 (5 bases). V shed 3 bases and J shed 4 bases, with 8 bases lying between them. Germline V gene data show CDR1 as SGDLS and CDR2 as YYNGEE. This CDR3 comprises 13 residues. CDR3 DNA sequence: TGTGCCAGCAGCGCCCCAGGGTACAATGAGCAGTTCTTC. Encoded protein: CASSAPGYNEQFF. The full variable domain, its missing parts supplied by reference TRBV9 and TRBJ2-1, is DSGVTQTPKHLITATGQRVTLRCSPRSGDLSVYWYQQSLDQGLQFLIQYYNGEERAKGNILERFSAQQFPDLHSELNLSSLELGDSALYFCASSAPGYNEQFFGPGTRLTVL.

This sequence joins TRBV7-6 and TRBJ1-4, with D unclear. In germline, CDR1 is SGHVS, CDR2 FNYEAQ. The CDR3 extends over 16 amino acids. Trimming took off 0 bases at V and 10 bases at J, with 18 bases between the two ends. This CDR3 reads CASSLAIGFGGAKLFF. The CDR3 DNA sequence: TGTGCCAGCAGCTTAGCTATAGGCTTCGGAGGTGCAAAACTGTTTTTT.

This clone was found a few times. The J gene is TRBJ1-6, the V gene TRBV7-9; 7 positions match TRBD1. The CDR3 sequence is 13 residues long. With 7 bases clipped from V and 6 bases from J, the junction kept 3 bases outside the gene matches. Germline V gene lookup returns CDR1 SEHNR and CDR2 FQNEAQ (reference sequence). CDR3 loop: CASIQGLNSPLHF. The CDR3 DNA sequence: TGTGCCAGCATACAGGGGCTTAATTCACCCCTCCACTTT.

V is TRBV6-2 or TRBV6-3 and J is TRBJ2-7; a possible D gene is TRBD2 (6 bases). In germline, CDR1 is MNHEY, CDR2 SVGEGT. The CDR3 loop spans 17 amino acids. V was shortened by 2 bases and J by 4 bases, with 21 bases between the two germline ends. This CDR3 reads CASSYDLRVAALYEQYF. In DNA form, the CDR3 reads TGTGCCAGCAGTTACGACCTGAGGGTAGCGGCCCTTTACGAGCAGTACTTC.

The V and J genes are TRBV5-4 and TRBJ1-5, with 9 bases matching TRBD1. Losses at the gene ends were 4 bases for V and 2 bases for J; bases not matched to a gene: 10. Per the germline V gene, CDR1 is SGHNT and CDR2 is YYREEE (reference sequence). The CDR3 covers 17 residues. The CDR3 sequence is CASSNLGQGEGNQPQHF. CDR3 in DNA: TGTGCCAGCAGCAACCTGGGACAGGGAGAGGGCAATCAGCCCCAGCATTTT.

V gene TRBV27 combines with J gene TRBJ2-7; 8 nucleotides agree with TRBD2. Germline assignment: CDR1 MNHEY and CDR2 SMNVEV (reference sequence). This CDR3 contains 16 residues. Trimming took 0 bases from V and 5 from J; bases not matched to a gene: 9. The CDR3 sequence is CASSLSRPQAGDEQYF. The CDR3 nucleotides are TGTGCCAGCAGTTTATCTCGCCCCCAAGCGGGAGACGAGCAGTACTTC.

The chain combines TRBV19 with TRBJ1-5; D is unclear. V dropped 3 bases and J dropped 3 bases, with 12 bases sitting between them. CDR1 is LNHDA, CDR2 SQIVND, per germline (reference sequence). CDR3 length: 15 residues. The CDR3: CASSITPFNNQPQHF. The CDR3 DNA is TGTGCCAGTAGTATTACCCCCTTTAACAATCAGCCCCAGCATTTT.

The chain uses TRBV6-5 and TRBJ1-2; maybe TRBD1 (5 bases). Trimming pared 5 bases from V and 8 bases from J, leaving 15 bases between. CDR1 and CDR2 from the germline V gene are MNHEY and SVGAGI. The CDR3 totals 13 residues. DNA for the CDR3: TGTGCCAGCAGTACAGGCCCTCGGGAAGGCTACACCTTC. Translating gives CASSTGPREGYTF.

The CDR3 region has the DNA TGTGCCAGCACGCTCCAGGGGGCAACTAATGAAAAACTGTTTTTT. Translation: CASTLQGATNEKLFF. This chain joins TRBV25-1 and TRBJ1-4; 7 nucleotides line up with TRBD1. This CDR3 has 15 residues. Trimming removed 7 bases from V and 0 bases from J; junction bases left unmatched: 5. The germline V gene has CDR1 MGHDK and CDR2 SYGVNS.

The chain carries TRBV7-3 and TRBJ2-1; 7 bases are a match to TRBD2. The germline V gene encodes CDR1 SGHTA and CDR2 FQGTGA. The CDR3 covers 17 residues. The J segment lost 3 bases and the V segment lost 5 bases, leaving 13 bases of the junction unmatched. DNA for the CDR3: TGTGCCAGCAGCAACCTAGATCGGGAGGACTTCTACAATGAGCAGTTCTTC. Translating it yields CASSNLDREDFYNEQFF.

V is TRBV6-6 and J is TRBJ2-1; tentatively, D is TRBD2 (5 bases). The CDR3 is 12 residues long. Looked up from germline, CDR1 is MNHNY and CDR2 is SVGAGI (reference sequence). Trimming cost V 5 bases and J 15 bases, with 17 bases left between them. The CDR3 DNA reads TGTGCCAGCAGTCTCTGGGAGTCGCTTCGGTTCTTC. It is translated as CASSLWESLRFF.

The gene calls are TRBV19 and TRBJ1-6; D unresolved. This CDR3 comprises 14 residues. Germline CDR1 is LNHDA and CDR2 is SQIVND (reference sequence). V was trimmed by 7 bases and J by 7 bases, leaving 14 bases between them. This CDR3 reads CASKKPEGNSPLHF. As DNA, the CDR3 is TGTGCCAGTAAGAAACCCGAGGGCAATTCACCCCTCCACTTT.

In nucleotides, the CDR3 is TGTGCCAGCAGTTACTCGGGACAGGGGGTCTACGAGCAGTACTTC. Protein sequence: CASSYSGQGVYEQYF. The V and J genes are TRBV6-2 or TRBV6-3 and TRBJ2-7; 11 bases match TRBD1. Germline V CDR1 and CDR2: MNHEY, SVGEGT. J was trimmed by 3 bases and V by 0 bases; bases with no gene match: 1. The CDR3 loop spans 15 amino acids.

J is TRBJ2-7 and V is TRBV7-3; D possibly corresponds to TRBD1 (6 bases). The CDR3 extends over 15 amino acids. The germline V gene encodes CDR1 SGHTA and CDR2 FQGTGA. Trimming took off 4 bases at V and 3 bases at J, with 16 bases between the two ends. This chain's CDR3 is CASSSRNQGFYEQYF. In DNA form, the CDR3 reads TGTGCCAGCAGCTCACGAAATCAGGGGTTCTACGAGCAGTACTTC.

The sample holds one count of this clone. The genes are TRBV5-1 and TRBJ2-5, with TRBD2 matching 7 bases. With 0 bases clipped from V and 2 bases from J, the junction kept 13 bases outside the gene matches. The CDR3 length is 18 residues. Germline loops: CDR1 SGHRS, CDR2 YFSETQ. CDR3 sequence: CASSLGLLADDRQETQYF. The CDR3 region has the DNA TGCGCCAGCAGCTTGGGTCTGCTAGCGGACGATCGACAAGAGACCCAGTACTTC.

V is TRBV9 and J is TRBJ2-1; D gene ambiguous. The V end was cut by 5 bases, the J end by 1 base, with 13 bases between. The CDR3 loop spans 15 amino acids. Germline assignment: CDR1 SGDLS and CDR2 YYNGEE. In DNA, the CDR3 is TGTGCCAGCAGTCGCTTAGGGAAATCCTACAATGAGCAGTTCTTC. This sequence encodes CASSRLGKSYNEQFF.

The chain joins TRBV9 to TRBJ2-1; no definite D call. Trimming took 3 bases from V and 4 from J, leaving 14 bases between them. The CDR3 extends over 15 amino acids. In germline, CDR1 is SGDLS, CDR2 YYNGEE. The chain's CDR3 is CASSEEGEIYNEQFF. DNA of the CDR3: TGTGCCAGCAGCGAAGAAGGCGAGATTTACAATGAGCAGTTCTTC. The variable domain in full, completed from reference TRBV9 and TRBJ2-1, reads DSGVTQTPKHLITATGQRVTLRCSPRSGDLSVYWYQQSLDQGLQFLIQYYNGEERAKGNILERFSAQQFPDLHSELNLSSLELGDSALYFCASSEEGEIYNEQFFGPGTRLTVL.

This CDR3 is CASSLGQSNEKLFF. The DNA of the CDR3 is TGTGCCAGCAGTTTGGGCCAGTCTAATGAAAAACTGTTTTTT. The chain carries TRBV28 and TRBJ1-4; no definite D call. This CDR3 region has 14 residues. The V end was cut by 3 bases, the J end by 3 bases, with 8 bases between. The V gene's germline CDR1 is MDHEN and CDR2 SYDVKM.

The chain is built from TRBV4-3 and TRBJ2-3; the D is unclear. Looked up from germline, CDR1 is LGHNA and CDR2 is YSLEER. The CDR3 consists of 13 residues. V was pared by 1 base and J by 5 bases, with 7 bases between. As DNA, the CDR3 is TGCGCCAGCAGCCAAGCCTACCAAGATACGCAGTATTTT. Its protein product is CASSQAYQDTQYF.

The gene calls are TRBV28 and TRBJ2-7; 8 bases are a match to TRBD1. The CDR3 extends over 17 amino acids. V gave up 4 bases and J gave up 1 base; unmatched junction bases: 12. CDR1 and CDR2 from the germline V gene are MDHEN and SYDVKM. CDR3 amino acids: CASSSTSSDRGSYEQYF. For the CDR3, the DNA is TGTGCCAGCAGTTCAACCTCCTCTGACAGGGGTTCCTACGAGCAGTACTTC.

The rearrangement links TRBV7-9 to TRBJ1-6; D gene uncertain. The CDR3 runs to 12 residues. Germline V CDR1 and CDR2: SEHNR, FQNEAQ (reference sequence). Trimming stripped 2 bases from V and 14 bases from J, with 10 bases between. CDR3 coding DNA: TGTGCCAGCAGCTTAAAGTCGGGGACCCTCCACTTT. This codes for CASSLKSGTLHF.

This sequence joins TRBV19 and TRBJ1-2; D is unclear. CDR1 and CDR2 (germline): LNHDA, SQIVND (reference sequence). CDR3 size: 13 residues. V was pared by 5 bases and J by 2 bases, with 9 bases between. CDR3 sequence reads: CASSPTANYGYTF. The DNA for the CDR3 is TGTGCCAGTAGTCCCACAGCCAACTATGGCTACACCTTC.

J is TRBJ1-2 and V is TRBV6-5, with D unresolved. With 8 bases removed from V and 1 base from J, the gap between germline ends came to 8 bases. The germline V gene has CDR1 MNHEY and CDR2 SVGAGI. The CDR3 covers 12 residues. This CDR3 reads CASCLVNYGYTF. CDR3 sequence (DNA): TGTGCCAGCTGCCTGGTTAACTATGGCTACACCTTC.

This clone was counted once. The chain joins TRBV5-1 to TRBJ2-3; D possibly corresponds to TRBD1 (6 bases). CDR1 SGHRS and CDR2 YFSETQ come from the germline V gene. This CDR3 has 14 residues. Trimming cost V 3 bases and J 2 bases, with 10 bases left between them. The DNA of the CDR3 is TGCGCCAGCAGCTATGACAGGAACACAGATACGCAGTATTTT. Translated, it gives CASSYDRNTDTQYF. Full variable domain (missing parts from reference TRBV5-1 and TRBJ2-3): KAGVTQTPRYLIKTRGQQVTLSCSPISGHRSVSWYQQTPGQGLQFLFEYFSETQRNKGNFPGRFSGRQFSNSRSEMNVSTLELGDSALYLCASSYDRNTDTQYFGPGTRLTVL.

The chain's CDR3 is CASSFQGFTDTQYF. CDR3 DNA sequence: TGTGCCAGCAGCTTCCAGGGGTTCACAGATACGCAGTATTTT. The chain is built from TRBV7-3 and TRBJ2-3, with a weak D call TRBD1 (6 bases). CDR1 and CDR2 from the germline V gene are SGHTA and FQGTGA. Trimming cost V 3 bases and J 2 bases, with 9 bases left between them. This CDR3 has 14 residues.